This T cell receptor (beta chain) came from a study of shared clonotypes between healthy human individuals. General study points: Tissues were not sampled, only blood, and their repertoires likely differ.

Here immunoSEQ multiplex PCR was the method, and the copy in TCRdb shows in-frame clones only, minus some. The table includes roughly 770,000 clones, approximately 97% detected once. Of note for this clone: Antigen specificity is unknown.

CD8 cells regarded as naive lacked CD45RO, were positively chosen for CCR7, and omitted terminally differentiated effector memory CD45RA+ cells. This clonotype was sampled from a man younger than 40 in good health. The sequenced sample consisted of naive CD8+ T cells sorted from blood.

The CDR3, as DNA: TGTGCCAGCTCAACAGGGCCCTGGTTTTACGAGCAGTACTTC. It specifies CASSTGPWFYEQYF. The rearrangement uses TRBV14 and TRBJ2-7, with D tentatively TRBD1 (6 bases). Germline V gene lookup returns CDR1 SGHDN and CDR2 FVKESK. V dropped 8 bases and J dropped 4 bases, with 18 bases sitting between them. The CDR3 is 14 amino acids.